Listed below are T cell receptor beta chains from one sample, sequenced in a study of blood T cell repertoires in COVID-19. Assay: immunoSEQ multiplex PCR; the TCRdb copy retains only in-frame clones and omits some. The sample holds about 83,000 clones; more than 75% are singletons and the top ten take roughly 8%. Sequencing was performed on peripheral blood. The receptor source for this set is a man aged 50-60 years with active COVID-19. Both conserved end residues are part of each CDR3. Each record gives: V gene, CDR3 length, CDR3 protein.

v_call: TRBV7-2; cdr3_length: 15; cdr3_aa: CASSSQQGYQETQYF
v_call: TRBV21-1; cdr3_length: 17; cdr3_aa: CASSTSFPRVKNYGYTF
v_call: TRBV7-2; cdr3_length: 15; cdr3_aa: CASSFAAENTGELFF
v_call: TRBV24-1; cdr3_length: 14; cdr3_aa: CATSDRLVSDEQFF
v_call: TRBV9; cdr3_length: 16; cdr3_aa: CASSAPGLAKGSEQFF
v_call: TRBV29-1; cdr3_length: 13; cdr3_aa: CSVGTGWNYEQYF
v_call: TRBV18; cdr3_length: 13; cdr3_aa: CASSPLSTNEQFF
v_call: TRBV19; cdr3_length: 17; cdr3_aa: CASSATGRFNSNTEAFF
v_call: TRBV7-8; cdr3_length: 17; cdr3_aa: CASSLRQVLSGANVLTF
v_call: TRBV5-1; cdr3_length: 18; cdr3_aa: CASSLFVGNRGLGYEQYF
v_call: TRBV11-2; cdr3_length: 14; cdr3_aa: CASSLGQYNSPLHF
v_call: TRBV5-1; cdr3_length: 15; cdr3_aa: CASSLVGTEQETQYF
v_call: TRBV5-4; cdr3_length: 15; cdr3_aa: CASSLDNSGANVLTF
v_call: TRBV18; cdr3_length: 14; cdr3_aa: CASSPGTGNTEAFF
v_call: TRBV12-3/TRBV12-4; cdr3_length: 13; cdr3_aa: CASTHSGVSPLHF
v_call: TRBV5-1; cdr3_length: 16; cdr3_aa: CASSRTSGGTYNEQFF
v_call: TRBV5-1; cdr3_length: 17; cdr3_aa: CASSSGGQGPNTGELFF
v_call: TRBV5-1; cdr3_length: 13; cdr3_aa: CASSLTGGTEAFF
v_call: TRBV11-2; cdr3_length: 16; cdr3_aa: CASSQLGGANTGELFF
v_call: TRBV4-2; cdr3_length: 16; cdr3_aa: CASSQDTGGRNTEAFF
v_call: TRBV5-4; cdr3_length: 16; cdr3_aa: CASSSGTSGGADTQYF
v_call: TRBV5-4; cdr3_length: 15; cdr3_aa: CASSRDRDSPWGQFF
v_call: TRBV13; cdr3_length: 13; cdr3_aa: CASSLRVSDGYTF
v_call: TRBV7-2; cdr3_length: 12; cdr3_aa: CASSLDRETQYF
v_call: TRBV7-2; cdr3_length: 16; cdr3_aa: CASSSLRGSLGSPLHF
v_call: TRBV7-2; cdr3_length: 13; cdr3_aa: CASSLDWASPLHF
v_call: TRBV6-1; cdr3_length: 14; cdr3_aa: CASSEVRSLGTQYF
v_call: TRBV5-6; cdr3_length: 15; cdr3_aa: CASSLGQGPNYGYTF
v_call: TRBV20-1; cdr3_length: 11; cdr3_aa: CSARYRAEAFF
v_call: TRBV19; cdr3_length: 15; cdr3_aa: CASREGTGVDQPQHF
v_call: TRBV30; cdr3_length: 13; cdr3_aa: CAWNRDRFYEQYF
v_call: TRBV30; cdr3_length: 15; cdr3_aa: CAWTNLGLGLYEQYF
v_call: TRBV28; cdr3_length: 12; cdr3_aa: CASSPTGETQYF
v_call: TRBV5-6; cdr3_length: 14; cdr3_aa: CASSHPWGADTQYF
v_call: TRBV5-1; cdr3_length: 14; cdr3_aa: CASSNAGAEETQYF
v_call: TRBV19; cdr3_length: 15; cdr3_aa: CASSTALGRYTEAFF
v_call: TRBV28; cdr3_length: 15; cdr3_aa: CASSLSQTGRTEAFF
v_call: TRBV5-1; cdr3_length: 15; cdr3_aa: CASSLEQGMTDTQYF
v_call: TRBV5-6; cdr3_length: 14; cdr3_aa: CASSLGGTRYGYTF
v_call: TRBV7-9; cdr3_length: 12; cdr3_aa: CASTPDYGEQFF
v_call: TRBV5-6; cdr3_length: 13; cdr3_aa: CASTLEGVNEQFF
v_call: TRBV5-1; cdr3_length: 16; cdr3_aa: CASSLPLAGGTDTQYF
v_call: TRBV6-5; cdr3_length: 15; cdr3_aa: CASRPGQGSSYEQYF
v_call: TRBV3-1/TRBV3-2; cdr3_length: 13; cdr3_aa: CASSQTRGVGAFF
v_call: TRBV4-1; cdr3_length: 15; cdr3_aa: CASSQDPGGYNEQFF
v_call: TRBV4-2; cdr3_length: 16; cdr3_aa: CASSQDRGGDLYEQYF
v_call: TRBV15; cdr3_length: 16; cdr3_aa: CATSRDKRLLQETQYF
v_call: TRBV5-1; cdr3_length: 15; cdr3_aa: CASSPTMTVNTEAFF
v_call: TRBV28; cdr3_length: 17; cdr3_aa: CASSSYGRDRGNSPLHF
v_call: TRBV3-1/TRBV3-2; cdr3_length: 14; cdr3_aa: CASTLGTGTTEAFF
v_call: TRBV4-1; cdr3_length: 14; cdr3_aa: CASSQPGQRYEQYF
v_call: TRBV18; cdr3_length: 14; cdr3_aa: CASSPGAGSYEQYF
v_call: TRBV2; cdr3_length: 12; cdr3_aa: CASSEEAGPRTF
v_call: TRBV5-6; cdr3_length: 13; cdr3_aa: CASSVGSSDTQYF
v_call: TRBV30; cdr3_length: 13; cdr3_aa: CAAGGSHNYGYTF
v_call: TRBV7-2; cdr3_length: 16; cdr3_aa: CASSSGERGEGDTQYF
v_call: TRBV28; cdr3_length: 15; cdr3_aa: CASSYMRGSTYEQYF
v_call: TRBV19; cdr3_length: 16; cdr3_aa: CASSNGGPGDTGELFF
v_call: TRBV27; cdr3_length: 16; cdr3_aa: CASGLGQGKFNYGYTF
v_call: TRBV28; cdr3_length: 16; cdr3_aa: CASSSPGTGDYTEAFF